What follows describes a single T cell receptor beta chain. The data stem from a study of T-cell memory formation after mild COVID-19. Study details: Clusters of TCRs were largely donor specific.

The CDR3 consists of 13 residues. The trim removed 7 bases at V and 8 bases at J, leaving 5 bases unmatched. TCRdb recomputed calls from the 5' RACE reads with MiXCR, one row per CDR3 protein. Found here are 470,000 or so distinct CDR3 sequences, roughly 18% of them singletons; the top ten hold 20% to 25%. The sample comprised PBMCs or a T cell subset sorted from them (not recorded which). The chain couples TRBV12-3 or TRBV12-4 to TRBJ1-6; 7 bases are a match to TRBD1. The sequence came from a man between 18 and 35 years old who had mild COVID-19 (a few samples of this study predate the infection). Cell type and time point are not known. The chain's CDR3 is CASTRQGDSPLHF. The CDR3 DNA sequence: TGTGCCAGCACACGGCAGGGGGATTCACCCCTCCACTTT.